This T cell receptor beta chain was identified during a study of blood T cell repertoires in COVID-19. Study summary: PBMCs, B-cell-depleted T cells, or T cells were the source of the cDNA or gDNA that made up the material.

Sequenced by immunoSEQ multiplex PCR; TCRdb stores in-frame clones only, minus some. In the table there are 200,000 to 300,000 clones, around nine tenths of which are singletons. It was during active infection that Seattle patients were enrolled and then longitudinally followed. The length of the CDR3 is 17 residues. V lost 3 bases and J lost 0; bases outside the gene matches: 10. CDR1 is MGHRA and CDR2 is YSYEKL in the germline V gene. The table lists this clone with a count of one. This TCR derives from a woman aged 55-69 years with COVID-19, enrolled during active disease. The sample was peripheral blood. The gene calls are TRBV4-1 and TRBJ1-2; 7 bases line up with TRBD1. The CDR3 DNA is TGCGCCAGCAGCCAGGGGTATAACAGGGGATCTAACTATGGCTACACCTTC. This translates into CASSQGYNRGSNYGYTF.